This T cell receptor (beta chain) is from a study of T cell responses to AZD1222 COVID-19 vaccine. Findings and limits, study-wide: Spike-specific TCR depth and breadth grew after two AZD1222 doses.

Trimming stripped 0 bases from V and 5 bases from J, with 13 bases between. The CDR3 is 15 residues long. Looked up from germline, CDR1 is MNHEY and CDR2 is SVGEGT. On this clone: Its antigen is undetermined.

Profiled with immunoSEQ multiplex PCR; TCRdb holds only in-frame clones, not every one. The data contain 85,000 to 120,000 clones, around 90% of them seen just once; the ten biggest clones take up 5% to 6%. This TCR was sampled from an adult in good health. V is TRBV6-2 or TRBV6-3 and J is TRBJ1-1, with D possibly matching TRBD1 (5 bases). Material: peripheral blood, obtained on day 0 of AZD1222 vaccination. CDR3 in amino acids: CASSYSGGLRTEAFF. As DNA, the CDR3 is TGTGCCAGCAGTTACTCCGGGGGTTTGAGAACTGAAGCTTTCTTT.